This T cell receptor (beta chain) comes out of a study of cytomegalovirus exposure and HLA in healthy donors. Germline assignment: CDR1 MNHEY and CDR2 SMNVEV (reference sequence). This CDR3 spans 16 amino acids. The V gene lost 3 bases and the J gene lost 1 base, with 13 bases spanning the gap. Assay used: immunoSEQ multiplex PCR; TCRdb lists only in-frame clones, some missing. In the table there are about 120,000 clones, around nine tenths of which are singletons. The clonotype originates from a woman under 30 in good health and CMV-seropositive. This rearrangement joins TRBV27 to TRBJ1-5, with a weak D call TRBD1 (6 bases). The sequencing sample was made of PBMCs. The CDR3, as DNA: TGTGCCAGCAGTTTGTGGGGGGGCGCAAGCAATCAGCCCCAGCATTTT. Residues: CASSLWGGASNQPQHF.